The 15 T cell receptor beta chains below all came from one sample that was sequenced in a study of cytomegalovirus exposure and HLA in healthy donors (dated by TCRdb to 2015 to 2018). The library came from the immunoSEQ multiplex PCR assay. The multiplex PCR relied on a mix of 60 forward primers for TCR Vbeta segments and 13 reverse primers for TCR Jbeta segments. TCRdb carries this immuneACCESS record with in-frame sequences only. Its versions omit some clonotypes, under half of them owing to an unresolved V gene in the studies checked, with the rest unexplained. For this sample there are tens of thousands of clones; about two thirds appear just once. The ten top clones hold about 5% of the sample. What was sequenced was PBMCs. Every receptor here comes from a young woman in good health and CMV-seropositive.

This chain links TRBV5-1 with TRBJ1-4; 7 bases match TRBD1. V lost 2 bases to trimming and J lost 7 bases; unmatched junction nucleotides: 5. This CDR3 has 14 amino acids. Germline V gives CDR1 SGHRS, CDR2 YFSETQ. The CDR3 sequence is CASSLDRVSEKLFF. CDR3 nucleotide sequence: TGCGCCAGCAGCTTAGACAGGGTTAGTGAAAAACTGTTTTTT.

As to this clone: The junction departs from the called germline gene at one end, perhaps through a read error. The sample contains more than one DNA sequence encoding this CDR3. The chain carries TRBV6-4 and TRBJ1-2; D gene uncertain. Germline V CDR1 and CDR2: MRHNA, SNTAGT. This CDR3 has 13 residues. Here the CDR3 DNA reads TGTGCCAGCACCTCGGGAGTTAACTACGGCTACACCTTC. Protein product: CASTSGVNYGYTF.

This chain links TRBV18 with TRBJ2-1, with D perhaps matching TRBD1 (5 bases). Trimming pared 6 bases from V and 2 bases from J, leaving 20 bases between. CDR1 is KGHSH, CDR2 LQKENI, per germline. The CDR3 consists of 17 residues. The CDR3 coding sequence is TGTGCCAGCTCGCAAAATGAAGACAGCCAAACCTACAATGAGCAGTTCTTC. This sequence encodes CASSQNEDSQTYNEQFF.

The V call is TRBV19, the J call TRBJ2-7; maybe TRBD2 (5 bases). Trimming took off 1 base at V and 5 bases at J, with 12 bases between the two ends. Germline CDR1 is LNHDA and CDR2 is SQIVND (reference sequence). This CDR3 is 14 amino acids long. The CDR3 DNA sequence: TGTGCCAGTAGTATAGCTCCGGGGTTGAACGAGCAGTACTTC. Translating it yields CASSIAPGLNEQYF.

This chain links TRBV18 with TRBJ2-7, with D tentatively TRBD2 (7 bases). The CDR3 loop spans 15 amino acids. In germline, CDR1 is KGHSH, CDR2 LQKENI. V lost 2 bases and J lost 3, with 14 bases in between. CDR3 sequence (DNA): TGTGCCAGCTCACCAGGAGGGGGGGCATACTACGAGCAGTACTTC. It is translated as CASSPGGGAYYEQYF.

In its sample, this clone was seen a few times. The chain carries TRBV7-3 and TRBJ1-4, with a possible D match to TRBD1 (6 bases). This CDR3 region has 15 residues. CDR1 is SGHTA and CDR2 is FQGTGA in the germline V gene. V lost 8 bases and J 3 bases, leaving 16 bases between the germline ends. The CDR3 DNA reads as TGTGCCAGCTCACTGTCGGGACAACCTAATGAAAAACTGTTTTTT. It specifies CASSLSGQPNEKLFF.

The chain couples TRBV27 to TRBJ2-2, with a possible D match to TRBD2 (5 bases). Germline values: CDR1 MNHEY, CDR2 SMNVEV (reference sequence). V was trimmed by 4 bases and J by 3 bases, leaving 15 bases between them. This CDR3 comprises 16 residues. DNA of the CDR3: TGTGCCAGCAGTTCCACCTACGGGGTGGACACCGGGGAGCTGTTTTTT. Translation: CASSSTYGVDTGELFF.

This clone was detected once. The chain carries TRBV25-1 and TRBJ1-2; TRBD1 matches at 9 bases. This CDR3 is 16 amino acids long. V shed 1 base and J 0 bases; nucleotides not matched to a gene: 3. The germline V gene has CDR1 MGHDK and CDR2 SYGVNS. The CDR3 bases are TGTGCCAGCAGTGAATGGGGGGACAGGGCTAACTATGGCTACACCTTC. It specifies CASSEWGDRANYGYTF.

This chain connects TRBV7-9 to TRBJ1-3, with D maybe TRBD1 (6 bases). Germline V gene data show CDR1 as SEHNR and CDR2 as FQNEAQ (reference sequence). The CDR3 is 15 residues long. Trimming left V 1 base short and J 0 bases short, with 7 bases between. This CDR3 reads CASSLDRASGNTIYF. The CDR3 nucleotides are TGTGCCAGCAGCTTAGACAGGGCCTCTGGAAACACCATATATTTT. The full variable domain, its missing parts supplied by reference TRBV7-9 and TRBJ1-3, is DTGVSQNPRHKITKRGQNVTFRCDPISEHNRLYWYRQTLGQGPEFLTYFQNEAQLEKSRLLSDRFSAERPKGSFSTLEIQRTEQGDSAMYLCASSLDRASGNTIYFGEGSWLTVV.

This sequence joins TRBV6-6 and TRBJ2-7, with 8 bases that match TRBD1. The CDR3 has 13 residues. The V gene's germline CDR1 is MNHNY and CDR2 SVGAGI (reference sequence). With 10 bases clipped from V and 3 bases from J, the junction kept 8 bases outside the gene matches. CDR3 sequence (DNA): TGTGCCACCTCAGGGGGCAAATACTACGAGCAGTACTTC. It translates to CATSGGKYYEQYF.

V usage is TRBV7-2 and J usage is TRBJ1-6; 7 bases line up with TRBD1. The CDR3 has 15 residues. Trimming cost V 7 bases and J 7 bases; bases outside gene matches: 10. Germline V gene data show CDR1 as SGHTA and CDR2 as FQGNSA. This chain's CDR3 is CASTQRDRRNSPLHF. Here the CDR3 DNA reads TGTGCCAGCACCCAAAGGGACAGACGCAATTCACCCCTCCACTTT.

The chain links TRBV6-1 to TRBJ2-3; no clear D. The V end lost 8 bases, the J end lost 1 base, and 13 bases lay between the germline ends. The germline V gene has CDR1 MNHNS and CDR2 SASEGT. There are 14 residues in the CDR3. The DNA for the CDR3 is TGTGCCAGCCCACTTATGCAGGGCACAGATACGCAGTATTTT. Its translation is CASPLMQGTDTQYF.

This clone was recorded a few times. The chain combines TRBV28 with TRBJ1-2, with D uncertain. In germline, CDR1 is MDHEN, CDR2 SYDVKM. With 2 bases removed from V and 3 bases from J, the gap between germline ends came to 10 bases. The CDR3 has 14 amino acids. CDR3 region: CASSLIGLDYGYTF. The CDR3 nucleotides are TGTGCCAGCAGTTTAATCGGTTTAGACTATGGCTACACCTTC.

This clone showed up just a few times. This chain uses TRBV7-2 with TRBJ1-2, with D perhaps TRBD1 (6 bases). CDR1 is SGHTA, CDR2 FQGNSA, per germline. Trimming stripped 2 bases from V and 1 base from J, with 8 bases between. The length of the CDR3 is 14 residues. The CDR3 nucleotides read TGTGCCAGCAGCTTACAGGGGTATAACTATGGCTACACCTTC. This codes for CASSLQGYNYGYTF.

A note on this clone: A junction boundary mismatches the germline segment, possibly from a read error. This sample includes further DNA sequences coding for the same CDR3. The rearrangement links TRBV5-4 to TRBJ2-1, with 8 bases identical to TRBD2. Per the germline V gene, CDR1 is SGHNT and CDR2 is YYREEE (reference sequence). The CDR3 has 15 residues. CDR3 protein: CASSFAGGNAGEQFF. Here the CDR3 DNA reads TGTGCTAGCAGCTTTGCGGGGGGAAACGCGGGTGAGCAGTTCTTC.